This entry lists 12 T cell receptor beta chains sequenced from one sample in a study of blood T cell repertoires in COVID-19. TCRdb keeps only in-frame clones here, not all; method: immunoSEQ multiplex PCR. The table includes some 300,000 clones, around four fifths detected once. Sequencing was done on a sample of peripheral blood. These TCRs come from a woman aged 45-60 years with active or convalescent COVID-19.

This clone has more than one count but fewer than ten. The CDR3 DNA sequence: TGTGCCAGCGGTCAAACCAGGAAACAAGAGACCCAGTACTTC. This codes for CASGQTRKQETQYF. V usage is TRBV6-5 and J usage is TRBJ2-5; D is uncertain. Germline CDR1 is MNHEY and CDR2 is SVGAGI. The CDR3 loop spans 14 amino acids. Trimming cost V 8 bases and J 2 bases, with 15 bases left between them.

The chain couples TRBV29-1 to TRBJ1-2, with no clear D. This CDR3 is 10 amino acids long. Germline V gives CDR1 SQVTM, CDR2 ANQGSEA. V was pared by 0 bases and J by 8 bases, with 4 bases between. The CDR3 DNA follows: TGCAGCGTTGAAGAAGCAGGCTACACCTTC. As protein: CSVEEAGYTF.

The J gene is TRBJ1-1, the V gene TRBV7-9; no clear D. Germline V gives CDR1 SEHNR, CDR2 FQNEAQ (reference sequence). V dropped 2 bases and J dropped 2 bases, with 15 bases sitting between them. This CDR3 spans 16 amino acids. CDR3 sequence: CASSLKRLGPNTEAFF. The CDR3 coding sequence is TGTGCCAGCAGCTTAAAAAGATTGGGCCCTAACACTGAAGCTTTCTTT.

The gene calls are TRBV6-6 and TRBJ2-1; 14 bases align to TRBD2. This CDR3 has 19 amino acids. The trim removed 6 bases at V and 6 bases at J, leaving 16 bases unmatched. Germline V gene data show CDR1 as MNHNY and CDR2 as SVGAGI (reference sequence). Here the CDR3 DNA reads TGTGCCAGCAGACGACAGGGAAGAGGACTAGCGGGAGGTCCCAATGAGCAGTTCTTC. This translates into CASRRQGRGLAGGPNEQFF.

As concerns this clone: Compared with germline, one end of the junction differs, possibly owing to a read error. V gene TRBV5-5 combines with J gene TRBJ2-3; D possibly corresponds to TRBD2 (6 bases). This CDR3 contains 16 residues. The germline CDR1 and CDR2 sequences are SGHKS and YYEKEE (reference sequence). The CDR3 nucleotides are TGTGCCAGCACCGGTGGCAGGCTAGCGAGATCAGAGACGCAGTATTTT. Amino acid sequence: CASTGGRLARSETQYF.

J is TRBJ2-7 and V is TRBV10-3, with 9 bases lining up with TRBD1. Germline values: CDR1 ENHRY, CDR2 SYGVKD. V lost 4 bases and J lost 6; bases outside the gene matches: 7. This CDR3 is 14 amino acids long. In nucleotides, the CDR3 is TGTGCCATCAGTGGTGGGGACAGGGAGGGCGAGCAGTACTTC. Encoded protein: CAISGGDREGEQYF.

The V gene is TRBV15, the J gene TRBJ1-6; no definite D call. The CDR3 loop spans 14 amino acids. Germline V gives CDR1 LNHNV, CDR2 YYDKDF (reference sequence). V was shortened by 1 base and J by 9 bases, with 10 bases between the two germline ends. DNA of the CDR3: TGTGCCACCAGCAGAGGAGAGGGAAGTTCACCCCTCCACTTT. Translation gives CATSRGEGSSPLHF.

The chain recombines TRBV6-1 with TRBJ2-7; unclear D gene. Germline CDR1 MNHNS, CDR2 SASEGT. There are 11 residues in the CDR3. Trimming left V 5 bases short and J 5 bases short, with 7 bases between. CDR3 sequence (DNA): TGTGCCAGCAGTTTTAATAACGAGCAGTACTTC. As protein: CASSFNNEQYF.

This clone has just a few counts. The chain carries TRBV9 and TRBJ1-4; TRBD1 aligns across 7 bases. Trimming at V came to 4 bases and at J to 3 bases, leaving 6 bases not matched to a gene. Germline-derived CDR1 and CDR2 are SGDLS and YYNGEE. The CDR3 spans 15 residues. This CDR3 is CASSKETGSNEKLFF. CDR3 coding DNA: TGTGCCAGCAGCAAGGAGACAGGGTCTAATGAAAAACTGTTTTTT. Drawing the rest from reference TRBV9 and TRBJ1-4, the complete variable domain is DSGVTQTPKHLITATGQRVTLRCSPRSGDLSVYWYQQSLDQGLQFLIQYYNGEERAKGNILERFSAQQFPDLHSELNLSSLELGDSALYFCASSKETGSNEKLFFGSGTQLSVL.

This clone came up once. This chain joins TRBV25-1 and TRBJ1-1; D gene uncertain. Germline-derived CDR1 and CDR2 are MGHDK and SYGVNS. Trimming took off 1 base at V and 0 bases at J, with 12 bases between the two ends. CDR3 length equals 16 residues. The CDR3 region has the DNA TGTGCCAGCAGTGAATCCCGCAGGCCAATGAACACTGAAGCTTTCTTT. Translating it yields CASSESRRPMNTEAFF.

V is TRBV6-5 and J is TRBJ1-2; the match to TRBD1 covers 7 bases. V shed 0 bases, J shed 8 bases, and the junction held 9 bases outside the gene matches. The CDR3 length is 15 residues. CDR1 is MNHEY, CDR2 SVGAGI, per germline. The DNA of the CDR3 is TGTGCCAGCAGTTACTCGACGGGACAGCCTCAGGGCTACACCTTC. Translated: CASSYSTGQPQGYTF.

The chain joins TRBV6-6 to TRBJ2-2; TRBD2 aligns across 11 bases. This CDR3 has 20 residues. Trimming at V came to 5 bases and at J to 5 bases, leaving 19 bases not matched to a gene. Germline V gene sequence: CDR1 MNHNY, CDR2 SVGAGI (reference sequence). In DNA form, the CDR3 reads TGTGCCAGCAGTCGGGGGCGACTAGCGGGAATTTCGGAGGGTACCGGGGAGCTGTTTTTT. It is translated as CASSRGRLAGISEGTGELFF.